The sequence of this T cell receptor beta chain was determined in a study of molecular identifiers for immune sequencing clone quantification. Each CDR3 protein is one row after TCRdb ran MiXCR on the PCR reads. The sample has approximately 550,000 distinct CDR3 sequences; roughly 23% are singletons. The CDR3 is made up of 14 amino acids. Trimming pared 5 bases from V and 0 bases from J, leaving 11 bases between. Germline CDR1 reads SEHNR; CDR2 reads FQNEAQ (reference sequence). This clonotype was found many times. The gene calls are TRBV7-9 and TRBJ2-7; no clear D gene. What was sequenced was naive CD8+ T cells from blood, with Jurkat cell RNA spiked in. This sample's subset: FACS-sorted CD8+CD4-CCR7+CD45RA+ naive T cells. This receptor was taken from a human donor in good health. Some libraries in this study had Jurkat cell RNA spiked in. The CDR3 spells CASSQQLSSYEQYF. In DNA form, the CDR3 reads TGTGCCAGCAGCCAACAGTTAAGCTCCTACGAGCAGTACTTC.